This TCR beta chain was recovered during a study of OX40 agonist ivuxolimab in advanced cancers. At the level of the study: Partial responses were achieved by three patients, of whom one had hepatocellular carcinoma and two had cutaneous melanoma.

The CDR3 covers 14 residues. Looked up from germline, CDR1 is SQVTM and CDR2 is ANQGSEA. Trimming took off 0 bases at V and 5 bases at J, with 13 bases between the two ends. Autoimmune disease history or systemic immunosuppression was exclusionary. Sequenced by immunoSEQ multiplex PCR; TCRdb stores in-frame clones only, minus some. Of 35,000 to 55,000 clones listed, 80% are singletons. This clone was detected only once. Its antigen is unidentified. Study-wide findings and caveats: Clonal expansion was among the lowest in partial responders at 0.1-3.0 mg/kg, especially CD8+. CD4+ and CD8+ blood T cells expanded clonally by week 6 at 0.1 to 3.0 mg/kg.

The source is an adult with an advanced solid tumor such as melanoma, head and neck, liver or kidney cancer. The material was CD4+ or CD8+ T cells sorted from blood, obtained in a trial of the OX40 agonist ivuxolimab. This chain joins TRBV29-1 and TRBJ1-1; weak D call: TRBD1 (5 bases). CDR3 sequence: CSVEDRGRATEAFF. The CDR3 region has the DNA TGCAGCGTTGAAGATCGAGGCAGGGCGACTGAAGCTTTCTTT.